The 30 T cell receptor beta chains listed next were all sequenced from one sample in a study of beta chain features in type 1 diabetes. Every isolated RNA sample was fully reverse transcribed, so sequencing captured expressed TCRB transcripts. Libraries were prepared by immunoSEQ multiplex PCR; TCRdb keeps only in-frame clonotypes and omits some of them. Here the sample spans about 400,000 clones, 10% to 15% being singletons. The specimen sequenced was naive CD4+ T cells from blood. These receptors all come from a young man in good health.

The chain carries TRBV5-1 and TRBJ2-7, with D maybe TRBD2 (5 bases). The ends were cut back, 3 bases at V and 2 bases at J, with 12 bases in the middle. Per the germline V gene, CDR1 is SGHRS and CDR2 is YFSETQ. This CDR3 contains 14 residues. The CDR3 loop is CASSSSVGAYEQYF. CDR3 in DNA: TGCGCCAGCAGCTCCTCGGTGGGAGCCTACGAGCAGTACTTC.

In its sample, this clone was seen a few times. The rearrangement uses TRBV6-4 and TRBJ1-1, with 8 bases identical to TRBD1. V was clipped by 0 bases and J by 4 bases; unmatched bases: 4. The CDR3 is 15 amino acids. In germline, CDR1 is MRHNA, CDR2 SNTAGT. Here the CDR3 reads CASSDSYRGGTEAFF. In nucleotides, the CDR3 is TGTGCCAGCAGTGACTCGTACAGGGGGGGCACTGAAGCTTTCTTT.

The CDR3 DNA reads TGTGCCAGCAGCCTGCGGACTAGCGGGATCAATGAGCAGTTCTTC. Protein: CASSLRTSGINEQFF. The chain recombines TRBV5-4 with TRBJ2-1; the match to TRBD2 covers 12 bases. V was pared by 4 bases and J by 6 bases, with 5 bases of the junction left unmatched. CDR3 size: 15 residues. Germline V gene sequence: CDR1 SGHNT, CDR2 YYREEE (reference sequence).

This clone was picked up a small number of times. The rearrangement joins TRBV6-4 to TRBJ2-6; D uncertain. CDR3 size: 15 residues. Germline CDR1 and CDR2: MRHNA and SNTAGT. V shed 3 bases and J shed 0 bases, with 6 bases lying between them. The CDR3 DNA is TGTGCCAGCAGTGATAGGAGCTCTGGGGCCAACGTCCTGACTTTC. Protein: CASSDRSSGANVLTF.

This chain uses TRBV28 with TRBJ1-1; a weak D match, TRBD1 (5 bases). V lost 7 bases and J 8 bases, leaving 17 bases between the germline ends. Germline V CDR1 and CDR2: MDHEN, SYDVKM. This CDR3 has 13 amino acids. The CDR3 DNA sequence: TGTGCCAGCACCTCCCCCGCGCCAGGGGAAGCTTTCTTT. This encodes CASTSPAPGEAFF.

Here the CDR3 reads CASTRTGQNTEAFF. In DNA, the CDR3 is TGCGCCAGCACCAGGACAGGACAGAACACTGAAGCTTTCTTT. The genes are TRBV5-1 and TRBJ1-1; 7 positions match TRBD1. Trimming at V came to 6 bases and at J to 1 base, leaving 6 bases not matched to a gene. CDR3 size: 14 residues. Germline lookup yields CDR1 SGHRS and CDR2 YFSETQ. The full variable domain, in which reference TRBV5-1 and TRBJ1-1 provide the parts outside the CDR3, is KAGVTQTPRYLIKTRGQQVTLSCSPISGHRSVSWYQQTPGQGLQFLFEYFSETQRNKGNFPGRFSGRQFSNSRSEMNVSTLELGDSALYLCASTRTGQNTEAFFGQGTRLTVV.

This sequence joins TRBV5-6 and TRBJ1-1; D remains ambiguous. This CDR3 has 13 amino acids. Germline loops: CDR1 SGHDT, CDR2 YYEEEE. Trimming removed 0 bases from V and 1 base from J, with 4 bases in between. CDR3 residues: CASSLGRNTEAFF. The CDR3 nucleotides read TGTGCCAGCAGCTTGGGCAGGAACACTGAAGCTTTCTTT.

V is TRBV7-2 and J is TRBJ2-4; weak D call: TRBD1 (8 bases). This CDR3 has 14 residues. The germline V gene has CDR1 SGHTA and CDR2 FQGNSA. Trimming took 5 bases from V and 7 from J, leaving 15 bases between them. The CDR3 protein is CASSRGQGGNIQYF. The CDR3 DNA follows: TGTGCCAGCAGCCGCGGACAGGGAGGGAACATTCAGTACTTC.

J is TRBJ2-7 and V is TRBV11-2; TRBD2 agrees at 10 bases. This CDR3 spans 14 amino acids. Germline V gene lookup returns CDR1 SGHAT and CDR2 FQNNGV. The V segment lost 7 bases and the J segment 5 bases; nucleotides outside the gene matches: 8. CDR3 sequence (DNA): TGTGCCAGCACCCAACCTAGCGGGAGCCACGAGCAGTACTTC. The encoded protein is CASTQPSGSHEQYF.

Only one count was recorded for this clone. The genes are TRBV7-8 and TRBJ2-7; D gene unclear. The germline CDR1 and CDR2 sequences are SGHVS and FQNEAQ. Between the trimmed V and J ends, which lost 1 base and 4 bases, there was a span of 8 bases. CDR3 length: 13 residues. CDR3 in amino acids: CASSLGFRYEQYF. The DNA for the CDR3 is TGTGCCAGCAGCTTAGGATTTCGGTACGAGCAGTACTTC.

This clone has a handful of counts. The rearrangement joins TRBV5-1 to TRBJ2-5, with D possibly matching TRBD2 (6 bases). CDR1 SGHRS and CDR2 YFSETQ come from the germline V gene. The length of the CDR3 is 13 residues. Trimming shortened V by 3 bases and J by 2 bases, and 8 bases separated the two germline ends. The CDR3 bases are TGCGCCAGCAGCTCGGAGGGGCAAGAGACCCAGTACTTC. The encoded protein is CASSSEGQETQYF.

This clone turned up a few times. This chain uses TRBV29-1 with TRBJ1-1; 8 nucleotides match TRBD1. CDR1 is SQVTM and CDR2 is ANQGSEA in the germline V gene. V shed 6 bases and J 6 bases; nucleotides not matched to a gene: 9. This CDR3 is 13 amino acids long. The DNA of the CDR3 is TGCAGCGTAAGCACGGACAGGGCCGCTGAAGCTTTCTTT. Translating gives CSVSTDRAAEAFF.

This clone was detected only a few times. The chain links TRBV30 to TRBJ2-3; D uncertain. In germline, CDR1 is GTSNPN, CDR2 SVGIG (reference sequence). The CDR3 runs to 16 residues. Trimming stripped 3 bases from V and 0 bases from J, with 16 bases between. The CDR3 sequence is CAWSPIQSRSTDTQYF. The CDR3 DNA reads TGTGCCTGGAGCCCAATACAGAGCCGTAGCACAGATACGCAGTATTTT.

The chain combines TRBV30 with TRBJ2-2, with D uncertain. Germline CDR1 reads GTSNPN; CDR2 reads SVGIG (reference sequence). Trimming shortened V by 2 bases and J by 4 bases, and 5 bases separated the two germline ends. CDR3 size: 12 residues. CDR3 in amino acids: CAWSSSTGELFF. CDR3 DNA sequence: TGTGCCTGGAGTTCCAGCACCGGGGAGCTGTTTTTT.

The rearrangement joins TRBV18 to TRBJ2-7; TRBD1 might be the D (5 bases). The ends were cut back, 3 bases at V and 2 bases at J, with 11 bases in the middle. Germline-derived CDR1 and CDR2 are KGHSH and LQKENI. The CDR3 is made up of 14 amino acids. The CDR3 DNA reads as TGTGCCAGCTCACCGGTGGCAGGGACCTACGAGCAGTACTTC. It is translated as CASSPVAGTYEQYF.

This clone was seen only a few times. The CDR3 here is CATSRDGTSAYLGEQYF. The CDR3 region has the DNA TGTGCCACCAGCAGAGATGGGACTAGCGCTTATCTAGGCGAGCAGTACTTC. V usage is TRBV15 and J usage is TRBJ2-7, with TRBD2 matching over 10 bases. Per germline, CDR1 LNHNV and CDR2 YYDKDF (reference sequence). CDR3 size: 17 residues. Unmatched junction bases numbered 11, after V lost 0 bases and J lost 6 bases.

This clone was counted only a few times. The chain uses TRBV9 and TRBJ2-7, with 9 positions matching TRBD1. Germline assignment: CDR1 SGDLS and CDR2 YYNGEE. This CDR3 comprises 16 residues. Germline trimming cut 3 bases from V and 4 bases from J; bases unmatched to any gene: 11. The CDR3 nucleotides are TGTGCCAGCAGCGAAAGACCGGGACAGGGCCAATACGAGCAGTACTTC. Translation: CASSERPGQGQYEQYF.

This chain links TRBV20-1 with TRBJ1-2; 7 bases agree with TRBD1. The CDR3 has 11 residues. Germline V lookup: CDR1 DFQATT, CDR2 SNEGSKA (reference sequence). The DNA for the CDR3 is TGCAGGCAGGGGGGTGATTATGGCTACACCTTC. It is translated as CRQGGDYGYTF.

The genes are TRBV7-2 and TRBJ2-5; 7 bases match TRBD2. CDR1 is SGHTA and CDR2 is FQGNSA in the germline V gene. V lost 3 bases, J lost 2 bases, and 9 bases stayed unmatched. The CDR3 contains 16 residues. CDR3 sequence (DNA): TGTGCCAGCAGCTTTGGAGTAGCGGGTGGGCAAGAGACCCAGTACTTC. Amino acids: CASSFGVAGGQETQYF. The entire variable domain, with the rest obtained from reference TRBV7-2 and TRBJ2-5, is as follows: GAGVSQSPSNKVTEKGKDVELRCDPISGHTALYWYRQSLGQGLEFLIYFQGNSAPDKSGLPSDRFSAERTGGSVSTLTIQRTQQEDSAVYLCASSFGVAGGQETQYFGPGTRLLVL.

V and J are TRBV9 and TRBJ2-1; tentatively, D is TRBD2 (5 bases). The length of the CDR3 is 18 residues. Germline V CDR1 and CDR2: SGDLS, YYNGEE. V gave up 2 bases and J gave up 4 bases, with 22 bases separating them. The CDR3 reads CASSVSPRMGVEYNEQFF. The CDR3 DNA reads TGTGCCAGCAGCGTCTCGCCCCGTATGGGAGTGGAATACAATGAGCAGTTCTTC.

Only a few counts were recorded for this clone. The chain employs TRBV6-5 and TRBJ2-6; D ambiguous. Germline assignment: CDR1 MNHEY and CDR2 SVGAGI. The CDR3 spans 14 residues. V was clipped by 0 bases and J by 3 bases, with 3 bases between them. This CDR3 is CASSYSSGANVLTF. In DNA form, the CDR3 reads TGTGCCAGCAGTTACTCGAGTGGGGCCAACGTCCTGACTTTC.

In this sample, this clone turned up a few times. The rearrangement uses TRBV7-9 and TRBJ2-1, with TRBD2 matching 7 bases. The CDR3 spans 16 residues. V trimming: 3 bases; J trimming: 2 bases; junction bases outside the gene matches: 7. Germline assignment: CDR1 SEHNR and CDR2 FQNEAQ (reference sequence). As DNA, the CDR3 is TGTGCCAGCAGCTTTGAAGCGGGGACGGCCTACAATGAGCAGTTCTTC. Its protein is CASSFEAGTAYNEQFF.

This chain connects TRBV9 to TRBJ2-1; TRBD2 is a possible D gene (7 bases). The CDR3 loop spans 15 amino acids. The V gene lost 3 bases and the J gene lost 8 bases, with 18 bases spanning the gap. Germline V lookup: CDR1 SGDLS, CDR2 YYNGEE. CDR3 loop: CASSADWGEGDEQFF. The DNA for the CDR3 is TGTGCCAGCAGCGCCGACTGGGGGGAGGGGGATGAGCAGTTCTTC.

This clone has just a few counts. V is TRBV28 and J is TRBJ1-2, with 8 bases fitting TRBD1. Losses at the gene ends were 8 bases for V and 5 bases for J; bases not matched to a gene: 16. The length of the CDR3 is 16 residues. Germline V gives CDR1 MDHEN, CDR2 SYDVKM. CDR3 in DNA: TGTGCCAGCGTTGTACGGGGCAGGGGGCGCCGATATGGCTACACCTTC. Protein: CASVVRGRGRRYGYTF.

V usage is TRBV5-1 and J usage is TRBJ1-4, with 7 bases that match TRBD1. This CDR3 has 14 residues. Per the germline V gene, CDR1 is SGHRS and CDR2 is YFSETQ. V dropped 0 bases and J dropped 8; count of bases not matched to a gene: 4. The CDR3 reads CASSLEGGHEKLFF. In nucleotides, the CDR3 is TGCGCCAGCAGCTTGGAAGGGGGCCACGAAAAACTGTTTTTT.

The chain employs TRBV19 and TRBJ2-7; the D gene is possibly TRBD1 (5 bases). With 2 bases removed from V and 0 bases from J, the gap between germline ends came to 14 bases. The CDR3 loop spans 16 amino acids. Per germline, CDR1 LNHDA and CDR2 SQIVND (reference sequence). The CDR3 DNA follows: TGTGCCAGTAGTATATCGGGCAGGGCCAGCTCCTACGAGCAGTACTTC. Translating gives CASSISGRASSYEQYF.

The chain links TRBV2 to TRBJ2-7; tentatively, D is TRBD2 (6 bases). Trimming removed 6 bases at V and 0 bases at J, with 24 bases between. CDR1 and CDR2 (germline): SNHLY, FYNNEI. This CDR3 comprises 18 residues. The CDR3 region has the DNA TGTGCCAGCAGGGGCCCTAGCGTAAATCCCAAAAGCTCCTACGAGCAGTACTTC. It translates to CASRGPSVNPKSSYEQYF.

Written as DNA, the CDR3 is TGTGCCAGCAGTTACTGGGACAGGGCGAATTCACCCCTCCACTTT. Amino acids: CASSYWDRANSPLHF. The gene calls are TRBV6-5 and TRBJ1-6, with 9 bases identical to TRBD1. Germline trimming cut 1 base from V and 7 bases from J; bases unmatched to any gene: 2. From germline, CDR1 is MNHEY and CDR2 SVGAGI. The length of the CDR3 is 15 residues.

The V gene is TRBV7-2, the J gene TRBJ2-7; 9 bases line up with TRBD2. With V trimmed by 2 bases and J by 4 bases, 6 bases remained unmatched. The germline CDR1 and CDR2 sequences are SGHTA and FQGNSA. The CDR3 has 15 amino acids. The CDR3 DNA reads as TGTGCCAGCAGCTTAAGCCCTAGCGGGATATACGAGCAGTACTTC. It encodes CASSLSPSGIYEQYF. Filled out from reference TRBV7-2 and TRBJ2-7, the complete variable domain reads GAGVSQSPSNKVTEKGKDVELRCDPISGHTALYWYRQSLGQGLEFLIYFQGNSAPDKSGLPSDRFSAERTGGSVSTLTIQRTQQEDSAVYLCASSLSPSGIYEQYFGPGTRLTVT.

On this clone: This sample includes further DNA sequences coding for the same CDR3. This chain connects TRBV28 to TRBJ1-2; TRBD1 aligns across 10 bases. Germline V lookup: CDR1 MDHEN, CDR2 SYDVKM. Unmatched junction bases numbered 2, after V lost 4 bases and J lost 6 bases. This CDR3 contains 13 residues. In nucleotides, the CDR3 is TGTGCCAGCAGTTCAGGACAGGGGGATGGCTACACCTTC. This gives the protein CASSSGQGDGYTF.